The clone carrying this T cell receptor (beta chain) has a count of ten or more. Antigen specificity is unknown. Amplification of TCR beta CDR3 regions used RNA as the template. First-round RT-PCR targeting the TCR CDR3 was performed with the HTBI primer set. One entry per CDR3 protein, called by TCRdb with MiXCR from the multiplex PCR reads. The data hold about 290,000 distinct CDR3 sequences, with 10% to 15% observed a single time. The sample originates from a study of T cells in Graves' hyperthyroidism and ophthalmopathy. Study-wide results and limits: Blood also showed most of the thyroid clonotypes that were expanded above 0.001.

With a duration under 2 months, the hyperthyroidism was newly diagnosed in patients aged 18 to 65. The CDR3 consists of 14 residues. V dropped 5 bases and J dropped 5 bases, with 15 bases sitting between them. CDR1 and CDR2 from the germline V gene are SGHVS and FQNEAQ. This TCR came from a woman in her twenties or thirties with Graves' hyperthyroidism that later progressed to Graves' ophthalmopathy. The J gene is TRBJ1-1, the V gene TRBV7-8, with D tentatively TRBD1 (5 bases). The source material was blood. As DNA, the CDR3 is TGTGCCAGCAGCCCTAGCGGGGGAGGGACTGAAGCTTTCTTT. This gives the protein CASSPSGGGTEAFF.